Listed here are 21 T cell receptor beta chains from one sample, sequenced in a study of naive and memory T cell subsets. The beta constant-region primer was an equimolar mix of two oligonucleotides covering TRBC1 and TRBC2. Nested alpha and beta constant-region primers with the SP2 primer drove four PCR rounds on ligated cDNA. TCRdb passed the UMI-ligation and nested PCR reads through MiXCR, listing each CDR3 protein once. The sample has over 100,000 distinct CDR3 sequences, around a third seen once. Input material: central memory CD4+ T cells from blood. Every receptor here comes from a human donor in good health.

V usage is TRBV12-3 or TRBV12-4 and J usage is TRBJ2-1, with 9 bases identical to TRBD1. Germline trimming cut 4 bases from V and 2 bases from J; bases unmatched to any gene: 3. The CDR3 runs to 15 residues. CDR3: CASSSRTGAYNEQFF. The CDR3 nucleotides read TGTGCCAGCAGTTCCCGGACAGGGGCCTACAATGAGCAGTTCTTC.

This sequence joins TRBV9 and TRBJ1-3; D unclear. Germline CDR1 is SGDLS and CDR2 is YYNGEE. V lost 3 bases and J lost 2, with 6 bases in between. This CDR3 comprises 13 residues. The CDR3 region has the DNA TGTGCCAGCAGCGGACGACCTGGAAACACCATATATTTT. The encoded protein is CASSGRPGNTIYF.

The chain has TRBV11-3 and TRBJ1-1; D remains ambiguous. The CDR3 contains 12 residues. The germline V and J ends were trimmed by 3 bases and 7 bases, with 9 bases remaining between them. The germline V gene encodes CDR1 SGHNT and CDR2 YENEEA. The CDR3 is CASSFQGGEAFF. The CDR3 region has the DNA TGTGCCAGCAGCTTCCAAGGCGGTGAAGCTTTCTTT.

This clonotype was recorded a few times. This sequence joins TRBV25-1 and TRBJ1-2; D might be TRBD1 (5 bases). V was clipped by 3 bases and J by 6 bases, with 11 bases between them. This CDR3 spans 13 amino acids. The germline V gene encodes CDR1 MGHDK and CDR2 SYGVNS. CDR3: CASSDPGPHGYTF. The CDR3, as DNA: TGTGCCAGCAGTGATCCGGGACCTCATGGCTACACCTTC.

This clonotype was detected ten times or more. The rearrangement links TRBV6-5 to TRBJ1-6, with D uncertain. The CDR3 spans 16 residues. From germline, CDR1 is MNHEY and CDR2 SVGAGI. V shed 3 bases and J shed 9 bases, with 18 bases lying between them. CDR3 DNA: TGTGCCAGCAGTTATGGTCCCGCCCGGAGGACTTCACCCCTCCACTTT. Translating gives CASSYGPARRTSPLHF.

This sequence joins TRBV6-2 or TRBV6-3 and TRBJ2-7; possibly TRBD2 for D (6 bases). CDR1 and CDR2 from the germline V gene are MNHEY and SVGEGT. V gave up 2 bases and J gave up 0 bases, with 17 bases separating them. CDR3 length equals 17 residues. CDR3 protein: CASSYLAGRTSSYEQYF. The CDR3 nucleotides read TGTGCCAGCAGTTACCTTGCGGGGAGGACGAGCTCCTACGAGCAGTACTTC.

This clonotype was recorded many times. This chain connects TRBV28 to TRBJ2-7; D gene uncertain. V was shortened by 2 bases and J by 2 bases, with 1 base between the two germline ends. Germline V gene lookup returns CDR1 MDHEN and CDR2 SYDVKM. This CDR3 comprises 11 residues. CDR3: CASSLTYEQYF. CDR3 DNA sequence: TGTGCCAGCAGTTTAACCTACGAGCAGTACTTC.

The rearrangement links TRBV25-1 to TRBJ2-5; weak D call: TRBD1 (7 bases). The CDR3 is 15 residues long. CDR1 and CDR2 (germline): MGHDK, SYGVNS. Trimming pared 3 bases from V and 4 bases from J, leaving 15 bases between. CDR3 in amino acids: CASSEPRGAPETQYF. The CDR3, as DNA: TGTGCCAGCAGTGAGCCCAGGGGGGCCCCAGAGACCCAGTACTTC.

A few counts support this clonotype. This CDR3 reads CSATWRGATDTQYF. In DNA form, the CDR3 reads TGCAGTGCTACTTGGCGGGGGGCCACAGATACGCAGTATTTT. The V call is TRBV20-1, the J call TRBJ2-3; 8 bases agree with TRBD2. The V and J ends lost 4 bases and 2 bases, in that order; junction bases with no gene match: 5. Germline V CDR1 and CDR2: DFQATT, SNEGSKA (reference sequence). The CDR3 totals 14 residues.

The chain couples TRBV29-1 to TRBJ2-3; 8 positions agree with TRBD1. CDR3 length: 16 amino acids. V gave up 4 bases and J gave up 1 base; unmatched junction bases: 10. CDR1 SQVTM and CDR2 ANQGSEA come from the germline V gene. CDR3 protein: CSVAPVGTGGTDTQYF. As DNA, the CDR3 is TGCAGCGTTGCCCCGGTGGGGACAGGAGGCACAGATACGCAGTATTTT.

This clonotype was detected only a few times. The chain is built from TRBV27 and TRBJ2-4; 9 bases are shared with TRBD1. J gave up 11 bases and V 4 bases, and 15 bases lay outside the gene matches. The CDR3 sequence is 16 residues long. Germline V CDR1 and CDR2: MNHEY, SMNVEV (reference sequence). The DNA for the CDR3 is TGTGCCAGCAGTTCGGGCCGGGACAGGGCGACCCCGGTTCAGTACTTC. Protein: CASSSGRDRATPVQYF.

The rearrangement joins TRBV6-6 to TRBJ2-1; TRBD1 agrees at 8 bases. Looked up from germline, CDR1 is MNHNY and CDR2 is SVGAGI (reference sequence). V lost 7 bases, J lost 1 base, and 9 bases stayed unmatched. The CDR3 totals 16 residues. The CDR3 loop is CASKGHDRGSYNEQFF. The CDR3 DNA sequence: TGTGCCAGCAAAGGCCACGACAGGGGATCCTACAATGAGCAGTTCTTC.

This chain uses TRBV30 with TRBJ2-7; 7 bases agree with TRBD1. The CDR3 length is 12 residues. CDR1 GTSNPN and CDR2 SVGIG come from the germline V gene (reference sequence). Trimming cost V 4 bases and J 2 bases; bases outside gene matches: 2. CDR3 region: CAWITGAYEQYF. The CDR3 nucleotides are TGTGCCTGGATTACAGGGGCCTACGAGCAGTACTTC.

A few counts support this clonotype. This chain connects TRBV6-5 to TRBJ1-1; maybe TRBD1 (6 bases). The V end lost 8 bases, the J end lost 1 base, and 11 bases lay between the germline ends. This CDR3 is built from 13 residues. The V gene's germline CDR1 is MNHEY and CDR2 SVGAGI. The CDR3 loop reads CASLGGQNTEAFF. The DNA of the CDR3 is TGTGCCAGCTTGGGGGGCCAGAACACTGAAGCTTTCTTT.

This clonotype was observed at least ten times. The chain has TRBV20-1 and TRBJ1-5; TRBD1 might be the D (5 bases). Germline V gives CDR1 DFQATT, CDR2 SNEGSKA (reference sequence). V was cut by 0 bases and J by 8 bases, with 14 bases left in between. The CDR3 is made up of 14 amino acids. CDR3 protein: CSARDLGGLKPQHF. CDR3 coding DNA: TGCAGTGCTAGAGATTTGGGGGGGTTAAAGCCCCAGCATTTT.

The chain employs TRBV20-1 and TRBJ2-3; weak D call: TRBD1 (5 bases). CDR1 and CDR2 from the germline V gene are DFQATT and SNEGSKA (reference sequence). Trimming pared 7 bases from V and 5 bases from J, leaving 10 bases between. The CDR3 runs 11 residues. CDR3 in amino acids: CSVQGGDTQYF. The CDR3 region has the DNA TGCAGTGTCCAGGGCGGAGATACGCAGTATTTT.

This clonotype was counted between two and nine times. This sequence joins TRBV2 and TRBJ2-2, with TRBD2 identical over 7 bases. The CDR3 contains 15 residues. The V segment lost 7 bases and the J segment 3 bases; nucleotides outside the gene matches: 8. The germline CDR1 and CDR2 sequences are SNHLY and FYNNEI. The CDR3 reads CASNLAGMYTGELFF. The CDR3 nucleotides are TGTGCCAGCAATTTAGCGGGCATGTACACCGGGGAGCTGTTTTTT.

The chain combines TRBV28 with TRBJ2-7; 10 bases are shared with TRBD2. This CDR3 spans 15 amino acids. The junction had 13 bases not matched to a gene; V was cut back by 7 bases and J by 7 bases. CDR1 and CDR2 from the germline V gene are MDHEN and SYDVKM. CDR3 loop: CASKSQAGGPREQYF. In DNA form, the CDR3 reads TGTGCCAGCAAGAGTCAAGCGGGAGGGCCGAGGGAGCAGTACTTC. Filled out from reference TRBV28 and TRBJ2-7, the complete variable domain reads DVKVTQSSRYLVKRTGEKVFLECVQDMDHENMFWYRQDPGLGLRLIYFSYDVKMKEKGDIPEGYSVSREKKERFSLILESASTNQTSMYLCASKSQAGGPREQYFGPGTRLTVT.

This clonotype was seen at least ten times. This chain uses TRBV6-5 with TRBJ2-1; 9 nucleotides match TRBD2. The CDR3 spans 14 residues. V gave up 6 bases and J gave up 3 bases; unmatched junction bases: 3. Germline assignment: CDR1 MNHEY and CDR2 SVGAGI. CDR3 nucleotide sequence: TGTGCCAGCAGCCGTAGCGGGAGCTACAATGAGCAGTTCTTC. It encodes CASSRSGSYNEQFF.

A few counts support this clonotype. The CDR3 DNA follows: TGCAGTGCTAGAGATTCCAATGAGCAGTTCTTC. Translation: CSARDSNEQFF. This chain connects TRBV20-1 to TRBJ2-1; no clear D. This CDR3 comprises 11 residues. Germline assignment: CDR1 DFQATT and CDR2 SNEGSKA (reference sequence). Deletions cut 0 bases from V and 6 bases from J, with 3 bases between.

The CDR3 DNA is TGCAGTGCTCCAAACAGGGAAACCTACAATGAGCAGTTCTTC. Translation gives CSAPNRETYNEQFF. The rearrangement links TRBV20-1 to TRBJ2-1; D might be TRBD1 (6 bases). This CDR3 contains 14 residues. The V gene lost 5 bases and the J gene lost 2 bases, with 13 bases spanning the gap. Germline assignment: CDR1 DFQATT and CDR2 SNEGSKA (reference sequence).